The 26 T cell receptor beta chains below were found in one sample sequenced in a study of blood T cell repertoires in COVID-19. Sequencing was performed with immunoSEQ multiplex PCR; in TCRdb, only in-frame clones are kept and a portion is missing. This sample has 100,000 or so clones; roughly 85% occur once, and the top ten carry under 3.5%. Input material: PBMCs or T cells enriched from blood (not recorded which). The receptors shown here come from a woman in her forties or fifties who had recovered from COVID-19.

This clone was detected only a few times. This rearrangement joins TRBV10-3 to TRBJ1-1; D ambiguous. Germline V gene data show CDR1 as ENHRY and CDR2 as SYGVKD. The CDR3 covers 12 residues. V lost 2 bases to trimming and J lost 10 bases, with 11 bases between them. The CDR3 coding sequence is TGTGCCATCAGTGAGGACCCCTGGGCAGCTTTCTTT. It codes for CAISEDPWAAFF.

This clone showed up just once. The V and J genes are TRBV19 and TRBJ2-1; D perhaps matches TRBD1 (5 bases). CDR3 size: 12 residues. The germline CDR1 and CDR2 sequences are LNHDA and SQIVND (reference sequence). Between the trimmed V and J ends, which lost 7 bases and 4 bases, there was a span of 8 bases. The CDR3 spells CASTDSYNEQFF. Here the CDR3 DNA reads TGTGCCAGTACCGACAGTTACAATGAGCAGTTCTTC.

This chain links TRBV28 with TRBJ2-4; a weak D match, TRBD1 (5 bases). The CDR3 contains 16 residues. V lost 6 bases and J 0 bases, leaving 15 bases between the germline ends. The germline CDR1 and CDR2 sequences are MDHEN and SYDVKM. CDR3 sequence reads: CASSRRQTIAKNIQYF. The CDR3, as DNA: TGTGCCAGCAGCCGAAGACAGACGATAGCCAAAAACATTCAGTACTTC. The full variable domain, its missing parts supplied by reference TRBV28 and TRBJ2-4, is DVKVTQSSRYLVKRTGEKVFLECVQDMDHENMFWYRQDPGLGLRLIYFSYDVKMKEKGDIPEGYSVSREKKERFSLILESASTNQTSMYLCASSRRQTIAKNIQYFGAGTRLSVL.

The chain recombines TRBV27 with TRBJ2-1; D perhaps matches TRBD1 (5 bases). Trimming pared 0 bases from V and 7 bases from J, leaving 7 bases between. The germline V gene has CDR1 MNHEY and CDR2 SMNVEV (reference sequence). The length of the CDR3 is 13 residues. The CDR3 DNA follows: TGTGCCAGCAGTTTATCGCAGGGTAATGAGCAGTTCTTC. Its translation is CASSLSQGNEQFF.

This rearrangement joins TRBV5-1 to TRBJ1-3, with D unresolved. Germline V gene data show CDR1 as SGHRS and CDR2 as YFSETQ. Trimming cost V 0 bases and J 6 bases, with 7 bases left between them. The CDR3 runs 13 residues. CDR3 in amino acids: CASSLGGENTIYF. The CDR3 DNA sequence: TGCGCCAGCAGCTTGGGTGGAGAAAACACCATATATTTT.

J is TRBJ1-4 and V is TRBV5-4, with TRBD1 matching over 9 bases. The V gene's germline CDR1 is SGHNT and CDR2 YYREEE (reference sequence). This CDR3 has 14 amino acids. Trimming took 2 bases from V and 8 from J; bases not matched to a gene: 4. The CDR3 DNA is TGTGCCAGCAGCTTAGACAGGGGGAACGAAAAACTGTTTTTT. Residues: CASSLDRGNEKLFF.

The chain uses TRBV28 and TRBJ1-1; D ambiguous. The CDR3 runs 14 residues. CDR1 MDHEN and CDR2 SYDVKM come from the germline V gene. Trimming cost V 3 bases and J 1 base, with 9 bases left between them. The CDR3 coding sequence is TGTGCCAGCAGTTTTGAGGGTCGGAACACTGAAGCTTTCTTT. Protein product: CASSFEGRNTEAFF.

The V call is TRBV10-1, the J call TRBJ1-1, with D maybe TRBD1 (6 bases). CDR1 and CDR2 (germline): WNHNN, SYGVQD (reference sequence). V was shortened by 4 bases and J by 1 base, with 10 bases between the two germline ends. The CDR3 length is 14 residues. CDR3 nucleotides: TGCGCCAGCAGTGGGGACACCGCGAACACTGAAGCTTTCTTT. Encoded protein: CASSGDTANTEAFF.

Only one count was recorded for this clone. The rearrangement links TRBV20-1 to TRBJ2-7; D uncertain. The CDR3 runs to 11 residues. The germline V and J ends were trimmed by 2 bases and 2 bases, with 4 bases remaining between them. CDR1 is DFQATT and CDR2 is SNEGSKA in the germline V gene (reference sequence). CDR3 in DNA: TGCAGTGCTAGACGCGCCTACGAGCAGTACTTC. Protein sequence: CSARRAYEQYF.

The genes are TRBV24-1 and TRBJ1-4; 9 nucleotides match TRBD1. The junction had 18 bases not matched to a gene; V was cut back by 4 bases and J by 4 bases. CDR1 KGHDR and CDR2 SFDVKD come from the germline V gene. The CDR3 runs 20 residues. CDR3 residues: CATSDSLRTGAQLNNEKLFF. CDR3 bases: TGTGCCACCAGTGACTCGCTCCGGACAGGGGCGCAACTCAATAATGAAAAACTGTTTTTT.

The chain is built from TRBV3-1 (or the pseudogene TRBV3-2) and TRBJ2-1; 9 bases are a match to TRBD2. J lost 8 bases, V lost 5 bases, and 13 bases had no gene match. Looked up from germline, CDR1 is LGHDT and CDR2 is YNNKEL (reference sequence). The CDR3 length is 16 residues. CDR3 loop: CASSFKGTSRFDEQFF. CDR3 nucleotides: TGTGCCAGCAGCTTTAAGGGGACTAGCAGGTTCGATGAGCAGTTCTTC.

This clone has just one count. The chain recombines TRBV4-1 with TRBJ1-5, with TRBD1 identical over 9 bases. Germline V gene sequence: CDR1 MGHRA, CDR2 YSYEKL. J lost 2 bases, V lost 6 bases, and 8 bases had no gene match. The CDR3 sequence is 16 residues long. In DNA form, the CDR3 reads TGCGCCAGCAGTTGGGACAGGGAAGAAGGCAATCAGCCCCAGCATTTT. This gives the protein CASSWDREEGNQPQHF.

The chain carries TRBV7-9 and TRBJ2-7, with TRBD2 matching 9 bases. V trimming: 3 bases; J trimming: 6 bases; junction bases outside the gene matches: 6. Germline loops: CDR1 SEHNR, CDR2 FQNEAQ (reference sequence). This CDR3 spans 14 amino acids. The CDR3 protein is CASSFSGRNGEQYF. CDR3 nucleotides: TGTGCCAGCAGCTTTAGCGGGAGAAACGGCGAGCAGTACTTC.

V gene TRBV7-3 combines with J gene TRBJ2-2; D gene ambiguous. V dropped 1 base and J dropped 1 base, with 7 bases sitting between them. This CDR3 has 15 residues. Germline V gene data show CDR1 as SGHTA and CDR2 as FQGTGA. CDR3 bases: TGTGCCAGCAGCTTAAGGTCGGGGAACACCGGGGAGCTGTTTTTT. As protein: CASSLRSGNTGELFF.

J is TRBJ2-1 and V is TRBV19; D is ambiguous. The CDR3 covers 14 residues. The ends were cut back, 3 bases at V and 1 base at J, with 7 bases in the middle. The germline V gene has CDR1 LNHDA and CDR2 SQIVND (reference sequence). CDR3 in amino acids: CASSMGISYNEQFF. The CDR3, as DNA: TGTGCCAGTAGTATGGGCATTTCCTACAATGAGCAGTTCTTC.

The V gene is TRBV19, the J gene TRBJ2-2; weak D call: TRBD2 (6 bases). V lost 3 bases and J lost 5, with 7 bases in between. Germline loops: CDR1 LNHDA, CDR2 SQIVND (reference sequence). This CDR3 is 13 amino acids long. The CDR3 loop reads CASSMEGTGELFF. DNA of the CDR3: TGTGCCAGTAGTATGGAGGGTACCGGGGAGCTGTTTTTT. The full variable domain, in which reference TRBV19 and TRBJ2-2 provide the parts outside the CDR3, is DGGITQSPKYLFRKEGQNVTLSCEQNLNHDAMYWYRQDPGQGLRLIYYSQIVNDFQKGDIAEGYSVSREKKESFPLTVTSAQKNPTAFYLCASSMEGTGELFFGEGSRLTVL.

CDR3 region: CASSIRGHGTIYF. CDR3 in DNA: TGTGCCAGCAGCATCAGGGGGCACGGCACCATATATTTT. V usage is TRBV5-5 and J usage is TRBJ1-3; 8 bases are shared with TRBD1. The CDR3 has 13 residues. J gave up 9 bases and V 4 bases, and 6 bases lay outside the gene matches. The germline gives CDR1 SGHKS, CDR2 YYEKEE (reference sequence).

The chain couples TRBV9 to TRBJ2-7; 9 nucleotides line up with TRBD1. Looked up from germline, CDR1 is SGDLS and CDR2 is YYNGEE. The CDR3 runs to 15 residues. V lost 3 bases and J lost 3; bases outside the gene matches: 7. As DNA, the CDR3 is TGTGCCAGCAGCGCGAGACAGGGGGGCGACTACGAGCAGTACTTC. Translating it yields CASSARQGGDYEQYF.

The chain joins TRBV5-1 to TRBJ2-1; 8 nucleotides agree with TRBD1. This CDR3 has 15 residues. Looked up from germline, CDR1 is SGHRS and CDR2 is YFSETQ. J gave up 5 bases and V 3 bases, and 7 bases lay outside the gene matches. The CDR3 region has the DNA TGCGCCAGCAGCTCTTGGACAGGGTGGAACAATGAGCAGTTCTTC. Encoded protein: CASSSWTGWNNEQFF.

The chain uses TRBV28 and TRBJ1-5, with D unclear. The CDR3 sequence is 16 residues long. The V end lost 3 bases, the J end lost 1 base, and 13 bases lay between the germline ends. Germline CDR1 MDHEN, CDR2 SYDVKM. CDR3 sequence (DNA): TGTGCCAGCAGTTTTGTGCGGGATGTAAGCAATCAGCCCCAGCATTTT. Translation: CASSFVRDVSNQPQHF.

The chain links TRBV2 to TRBJ2-6; D not resolved. The CDR3 has 15 amino acids. The germline gives CDR1 SNHLY, CDR2 FYNNEI. Trimming removed 7 bases from V and 0 bases from J, with 10 bases in between. CDR3 protein: CASNPEFSGANVLTF. CDR3 nucleotide sequence: TGTGCCAGCAACCCGGAGTTCTCTGGGGCCAACGTCCTGACTTTC.

The gene calls are TRBV11-2 and TRBJ1-3; no definite D call. The CDR3 has 15 amino acids. The germline V and J ends were trimmed by 0 bases and 3 bases, with 9 bases remaining between them. Germline CDR1 is SGHAT and CDR2 is FQNNGV. This chain's CDR3 is CASSLDLGVGNTIYF. For the CDR3, the DNA is TGTGCCAGCAGCTTAGATCTCGGGGTTGGAAACACCATATATTTT.

This chain joins TRBV13 and TRBJ1-2, with 7 bases that match TRBD1. The CDR3 runs to 14 residues. J lost 2 bases, V lost 5 bases, and 5 bases had no gene match. Germline V CDR1 and CDR2: PRHDT, FYEKMQ (reference sequence). CDR3 in amino acids: CASSNRGINYGYTF. The CDR3 DNA reads as TGTGCCAGCAGCAACAGGGGAATAAACTATGGCTACACCTTC. The full variable domain, in which reference TRBV13 and TRBJ1-2 provide the parts outside the CDR3, is AAGVIQSPRHLIKEKRETATLKCYPIPRHDTVYWYQQGPGQDPQFLISFYEKMQSDKGSIPDRFSAQQFSDYHSELNMSSLELGDSALYFCASSNRGINYGYTFGSGTRLTVV.

V gene TRBV4-2 combines with J gene TRBJ1-4, with a tentative D call TRBD1 (5 bases). Trimming removed 2 bases from V and 8 bases from J, with 9 bases in between. Germline V gene data show CDR1 as LGHNA and CDR2 as YNFKEQ. The CDR3 loop spans 13 amino acids. The CDR3 protein is CASSQQGSEKLFF. The CDR3 DNA is TGTGCCAGCAGCCAACAGGGATCGGAAAAACTGTTTTTT.

V and J are TRBV19 and TRBJ1-3; the match to TRBD1 covers 7 bases. This CDR3 has 15 residues. Germline CDR1 reads LNHDA; CDR2 reads SQIVND (reference sequence). Trimming took 4 bases from V and 0 from J; bases not matched to a gene: 3. The CDR3 region is CASSTRDSSGNTIYF. The CDR3 bases are TGTGCCAGTAGTACCAGGGACAGCTCTGGAAACACCATATATTTT.

The CDR3 DNA follows: TGTGCCACTCACAGGGAAAATCAGCCCCAGCATTTT. Translation gives CATHRENQPQHF. The V and J genes are TRBV28 and TRBJ1-5; TRBD1 might be the D (6 bases). Germline V gives CDR1 MDHEN, CDR2 SYDVKM. CDR3 length: 12 amino acids. Trimming left V 10 bases short and J 4 bases short, with 11 bases between.